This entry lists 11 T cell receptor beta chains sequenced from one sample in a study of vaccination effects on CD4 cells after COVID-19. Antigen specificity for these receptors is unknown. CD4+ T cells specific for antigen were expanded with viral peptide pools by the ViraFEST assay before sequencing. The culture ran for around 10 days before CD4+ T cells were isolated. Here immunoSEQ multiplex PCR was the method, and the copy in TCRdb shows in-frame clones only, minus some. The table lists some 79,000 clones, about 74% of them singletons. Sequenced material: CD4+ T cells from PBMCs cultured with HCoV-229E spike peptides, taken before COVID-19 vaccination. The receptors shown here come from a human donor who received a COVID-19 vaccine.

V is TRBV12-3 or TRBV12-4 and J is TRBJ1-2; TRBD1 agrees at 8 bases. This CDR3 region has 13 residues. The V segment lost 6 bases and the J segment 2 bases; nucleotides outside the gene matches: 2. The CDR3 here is CASRRQGNYGYTF. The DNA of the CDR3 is TGTGCCAGCAGGAGACAGGGGAACTATGGCTACACCTTC.

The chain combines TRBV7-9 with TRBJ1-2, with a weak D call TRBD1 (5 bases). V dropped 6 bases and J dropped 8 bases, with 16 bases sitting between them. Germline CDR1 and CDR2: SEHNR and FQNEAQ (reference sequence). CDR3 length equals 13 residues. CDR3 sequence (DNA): TGTGCCAGCAGTCCTGTGGGGTGGGACGGCTACACCTTC. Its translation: CASSPVGWDGYTF.

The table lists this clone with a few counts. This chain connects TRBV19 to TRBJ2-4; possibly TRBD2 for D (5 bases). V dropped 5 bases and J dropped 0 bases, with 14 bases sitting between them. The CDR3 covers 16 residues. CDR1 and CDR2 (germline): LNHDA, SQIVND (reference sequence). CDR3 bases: TGTGCCAGTAGTGTCGGGGTTCTTGGAGCCAAAAACATTCAGTACTTC. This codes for CASSVGVLGAKNIQYF. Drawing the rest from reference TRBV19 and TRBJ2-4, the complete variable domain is DGGITQSPKYLFRKEGQNVTLSCEQNLNHDAMYWYRQDPGQGLRLIYYSQIVNDFQKGDIAEGYSVSREKKESFPLTVTSAQKNPTAFYLCASSVGVLGAKNIQYFGAGTRLSVL.

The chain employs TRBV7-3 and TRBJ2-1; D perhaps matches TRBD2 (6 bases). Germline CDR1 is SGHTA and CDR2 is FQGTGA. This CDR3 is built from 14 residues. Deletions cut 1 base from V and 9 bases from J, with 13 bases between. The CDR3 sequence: CASSLSGVVGEQFF. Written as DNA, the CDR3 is TGTGCCAGCAGCTTAAGCGGGGTGGTGGGTGAGCAGTTCTTC. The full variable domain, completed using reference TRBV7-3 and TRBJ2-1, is GAGVSQTPSNKVTEKGKYVELRCDPISGHTALYWYRQSLGQGPEFLIYFQGTGAADDSGLPNDRFFAVRPEGSVSTLKIQRTERGDSAVYLCASSLSGVVGEQFFGPGTRLTVL.

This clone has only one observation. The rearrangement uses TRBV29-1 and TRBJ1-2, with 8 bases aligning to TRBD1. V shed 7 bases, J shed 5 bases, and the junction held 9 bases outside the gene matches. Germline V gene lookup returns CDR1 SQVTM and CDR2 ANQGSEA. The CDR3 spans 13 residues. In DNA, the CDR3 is TGCAGCGGAGGAGGGACAGGACTTTATGGCTACACCTTC. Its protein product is CSGGGTGLYGYTF.

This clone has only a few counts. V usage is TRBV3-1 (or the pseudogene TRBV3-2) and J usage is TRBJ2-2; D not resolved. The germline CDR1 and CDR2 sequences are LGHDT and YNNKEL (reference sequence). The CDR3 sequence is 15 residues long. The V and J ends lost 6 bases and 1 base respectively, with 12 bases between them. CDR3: CASRRALMNTGELFF. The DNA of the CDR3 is TGTGCCAGCAGACGGGCGCTGATGAACACCGGGGAGCTGTTTTTT.

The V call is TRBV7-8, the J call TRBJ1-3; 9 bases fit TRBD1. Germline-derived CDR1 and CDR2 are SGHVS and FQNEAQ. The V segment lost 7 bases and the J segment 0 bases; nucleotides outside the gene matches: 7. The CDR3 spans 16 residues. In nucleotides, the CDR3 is TGTGCCAGCAACGACAGGGGGGCCCTCTCTGGAAACACCATATATTTT. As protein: CASNDRGALSGNTIYF.

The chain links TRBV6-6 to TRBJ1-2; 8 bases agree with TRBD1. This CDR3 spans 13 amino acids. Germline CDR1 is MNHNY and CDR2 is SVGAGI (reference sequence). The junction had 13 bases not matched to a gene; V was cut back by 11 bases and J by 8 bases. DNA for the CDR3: TGTGCCCGTCGAGGACAGGGAGTTTACGGCTACACCTTC. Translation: CARRGQGVYGYTF.

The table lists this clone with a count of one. CDR3 sequence (DNA): TGTGCCAGCAGAGCGGACTGGAACCCCTACAATGAGCAGTTCTTC. It codes for CASRADWNPYNEQFF. The chain employs TRBV6-5 and TRBJ2-1, with D perhaps TRBD2 (5 bases). V lost 6 bases to trimming and J lost 2 bases, with 14 bases between them. CDR1 and CDR2 (germline): MNHEY, SVGAGI. This CDR3 contains 15 residues.

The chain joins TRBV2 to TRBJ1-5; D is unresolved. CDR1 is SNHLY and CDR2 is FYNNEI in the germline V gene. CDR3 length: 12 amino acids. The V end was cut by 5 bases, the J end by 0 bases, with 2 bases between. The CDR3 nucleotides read TGTGCCAGCAGTTATAGCAATCAGCCCCAGCATTTT. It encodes CASSYSNQPQHF.

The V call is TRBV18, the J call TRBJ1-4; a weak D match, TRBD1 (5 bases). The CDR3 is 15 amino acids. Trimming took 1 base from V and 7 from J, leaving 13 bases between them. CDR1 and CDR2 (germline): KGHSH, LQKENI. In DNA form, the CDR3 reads TGTGCCAGCTCACCACGAAATGGTGGGGGTGAAAAACTGTTTTTT. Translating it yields CASSPRNGGGEKLFF.